Following are 8 T cell receptor beta chains from one sample sequenced in a study of identical twins. TCRdb processed the 5' RACE reads anew with MiXCR; each CDR3 protein has one entry. The sample includes around 500,000 distinct CDR3 sequences, 13% to 15% of them seen just once. These records were also assigned to another study, of yellow fever vaccine responses in identical twins.

The sample comprised CD4+ T cells sorted from blood. All receptors come from a young woman in good health.

This clonotype has a count of ten or more. The CDR3 region is CATSRARQLTGELFF. The CDR3 DNA sequence: TGTGCCACCAGCAGAGCTCGGCAGTTGACCGGGGAGCTGTTTTTT. The V gene is TRBV15, the J gene TRBJ2-2, with unresolved D. Germline V CDR1 and CDR2: LNHNV, YYDKDF (reference sequence). With 1 base removed from V and 5 bases from J, the gap between germline ends came to 11 bases. This CDR3 spans 15 amino acids.

V is TRBV11-2 and J is TRBJ2-5; D is uncertain. The germline V and J ends were trimmed by 2 bases and 2 bases, with 9 bases remaining between them. The germline V gene has CDR1 SGHAT and CDR2 FQNNGV. The CDR3 length is 14 residues. CDR3 sequence: CASSLQRPQETQYF. The CDR3, as DNA: TGTGCCAGCAGCTTACAACGGCCGCAAGAGACCCAGTACTTC.

V usage is TRBV6-2 or TRBV6-3 and J usage is TRBJ2-7; D may be TRBD1 or TRBD2 (5 bases each). CDR1 is MNHEY, CDR2 SVGEGT, per germline. The CDR3 spans 16 residues. V gave up 6 bases and J gave up 0 bases, with 18 bases separating them. CDR3 loop: CASSYKAGTPSYEQYF. The CDR3, as DNA: TGTGCCAGCAGCTACAAGGCAGGGACCCCCTCCTACGAGCAGTACTTC.

This clonotype was seen more than once but under ten times. J is TRBJ2-3 and V is TRBV7-9; D may be TRBD1 (6 bases). CDR1 is SEHNR, CDR2 FQNEAQ, per germline (reference sequence). This CDR3 has 15 amino acids. V dropped 4 bases and J dropped 3 bases, with 14 bases sitting between them. The CDR3 sequence is CASSWGTNPTDTQYF. In DNA, the CDR3 is TGTGCCAGCAGCTGGGGGACAAACCCGACAGATACGCAGTATTTT.

Ten or more counts support this clonotype. This sequence joins TRBV30 and TRBJ2-7, with a possible D match to TRBD2 (5 bases). The CDR3 is 12 residues long. Germline-derived CDR1 and CDR2 are GTSNPN and SVGIG (reference sequence). V dropped 0 bases and J dropped 7 bases, with 10 bases sitting between them. Here the CDR3 DNA reads TGTGCCTGGAGTGTACACGGGATTGAGCAGTACTTC. The encoded protein is CAWSVHGIEQYF.

This clonotype appeared many times. The junction departs from the called germline gene at one end, perhaps through a read error. The genes are TRBV6-5 and TRBJ1-2, with TRBD1 matching over 7 bases. The CDR3 totals 11 residues. The germline V gene encodes CDR1 MNHEY and CDR2 SVGAGI. In DNA, the CDR3 is TGTGCCAGCAGTTACCAGGGACAGTCACACTTC. This gives the protein CASSYQGQSHF.

J is TRBJ2-7 and V is TRBV30; D remains ambiguous. V was cut by 1 base and J by 3 bases, with 7 bases left in between. Per germline, CDR1 GTSNPN and CDR2 SVGIG (reference sequence). The CDR3 totals 12 residues. The CDR3 here is CAWSEGIYEQYF. Here the CDR3 DNA reads TGTGCCTGGAGTGAAGGGATCTACGAGCAGTACTTC.

V and J are TRBV29-1 and TRBJ2-1; D may be TRBD1 (6 bases). The CDR3 is made up of 13 amino acids. Looked up from germline, CDR1 is SQVTM and CDR2 is ANQGSEA. The V and J ends lost 3 bases and 7 bases respectively, with 13 bases between them. CDR3 protein: CSVDDWGTNEQFF. In nucleotides, the CDR3 is TGCAGCGTTGACGACTGGGGGACAAATGAGCAGTTCTTC.